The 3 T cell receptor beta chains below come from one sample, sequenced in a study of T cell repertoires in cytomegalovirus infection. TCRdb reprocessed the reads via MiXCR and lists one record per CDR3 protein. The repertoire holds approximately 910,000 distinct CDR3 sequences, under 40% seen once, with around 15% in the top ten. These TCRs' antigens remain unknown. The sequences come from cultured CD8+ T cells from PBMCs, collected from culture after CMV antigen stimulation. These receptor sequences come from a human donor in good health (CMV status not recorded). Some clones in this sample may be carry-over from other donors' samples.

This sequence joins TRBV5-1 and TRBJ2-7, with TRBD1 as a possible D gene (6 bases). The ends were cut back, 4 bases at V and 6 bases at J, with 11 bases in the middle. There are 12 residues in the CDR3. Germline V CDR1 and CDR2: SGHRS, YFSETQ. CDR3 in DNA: TGCGCCAGCAGCGGGGGCAAATCCGAGCAGTACTTC. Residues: CASSGGKSEQYF.

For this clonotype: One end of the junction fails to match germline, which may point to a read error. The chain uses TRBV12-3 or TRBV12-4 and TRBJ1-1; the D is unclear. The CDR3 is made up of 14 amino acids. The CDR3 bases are TGTACCAGCAGTTTAACCGTTATGAACACTGAAGCTTTCTTT. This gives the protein CTSSLTVMNTEAFF.

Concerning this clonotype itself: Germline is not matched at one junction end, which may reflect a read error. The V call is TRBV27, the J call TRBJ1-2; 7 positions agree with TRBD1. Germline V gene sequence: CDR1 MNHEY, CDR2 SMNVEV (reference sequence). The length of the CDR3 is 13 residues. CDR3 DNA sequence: TGTGCCAACAGTTGGGACAGATCGGAAGGCTACACCTTC. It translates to CANSWDRSEGYTF.